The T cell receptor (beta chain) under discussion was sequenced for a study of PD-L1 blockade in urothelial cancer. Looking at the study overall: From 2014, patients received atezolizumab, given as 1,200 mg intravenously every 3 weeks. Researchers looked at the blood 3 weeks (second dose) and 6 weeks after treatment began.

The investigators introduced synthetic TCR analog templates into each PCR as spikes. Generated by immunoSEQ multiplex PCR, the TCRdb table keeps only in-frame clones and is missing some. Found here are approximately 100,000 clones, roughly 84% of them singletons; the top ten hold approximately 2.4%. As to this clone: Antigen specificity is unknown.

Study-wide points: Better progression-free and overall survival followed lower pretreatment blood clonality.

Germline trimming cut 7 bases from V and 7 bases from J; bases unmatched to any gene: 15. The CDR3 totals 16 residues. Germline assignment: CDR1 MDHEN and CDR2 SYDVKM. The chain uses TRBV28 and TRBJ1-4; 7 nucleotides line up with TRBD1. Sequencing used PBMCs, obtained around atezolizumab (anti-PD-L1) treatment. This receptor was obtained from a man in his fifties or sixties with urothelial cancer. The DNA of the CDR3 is TGTGCCAGCACCGGCCCCCGACAGGGCTCGGGTGAAAAACTGTTTTTT. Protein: CASTGPRQGSGEKLFF.